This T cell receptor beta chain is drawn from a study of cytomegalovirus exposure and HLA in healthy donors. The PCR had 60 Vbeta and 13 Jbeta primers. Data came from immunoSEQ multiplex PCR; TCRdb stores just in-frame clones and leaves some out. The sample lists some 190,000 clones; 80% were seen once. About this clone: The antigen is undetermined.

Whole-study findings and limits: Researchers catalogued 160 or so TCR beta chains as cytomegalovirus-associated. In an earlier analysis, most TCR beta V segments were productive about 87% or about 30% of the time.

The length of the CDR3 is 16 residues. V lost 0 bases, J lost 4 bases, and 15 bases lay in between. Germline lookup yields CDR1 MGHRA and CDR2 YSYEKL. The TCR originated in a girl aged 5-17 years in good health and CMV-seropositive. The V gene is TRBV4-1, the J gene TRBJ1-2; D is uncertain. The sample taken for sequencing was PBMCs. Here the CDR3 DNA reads TGCGCCAGCAGCCAAGAGAGCGGAGGTCCCTTCTATGGCTACACCTTC. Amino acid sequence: CASSQESGGPFYGYTF.